This T cell receptor (beta chain) was profiled in a study of blood T cell repertoires in COVID-19. The wider study: Both acute and convalescent COVID-19 samples were obtained from the United States, Italy and Spain. The cDNA or gDNA used as material had been derived from T cells, B-cell-depleted T cells, or PBMCs.

Original methodology: Estimates of nucleated cell counts were drawn from the amplification of reference gene primers. Data came from immunoSEQ multiplex PCR; TCRdb stores just in-frame clones and leaves some out. V and J calls and clone size come straight from that table; D and trimming were deduced from the DNA. The sample records some 330,000 clones, 70% to 90% being singletons. J was trimmed by 6 bases and V by 6 bases; bases with no gene match: 7. CDR3 length: 14 residues. Germline V gives CDR1 ENHRY, CDR2 SYGVKD. A single count supports this clone. Input material: peripheral blood. The clonotype originates from a woman between 45 and 65 years old with active or convalescent COVID-19. The V gene is TRBV10-3, the J gene TRBJ2-1; 8 bases fit TRBD2. The chain's CDR3 is CAISLTSETNEQFF. Here the CDR3 DNA reads TGTGCCATCAGCCTGACTAGCGAGACCAATGAGCAGTTCTTC.